The 8 T cell receptor beta chains in this list originate from one sample, sequenced in a study of CD8+ T cells in alopecia areata. Following extraction, RNA underwent reverse transcription to cDNA, which served as the sequencing template. Clones were read by immunoSEQ multiplex PCR, and TCRdb kept only the in-frame ones, dropping some. The data list about 110,000 clones, none observed once; about 20% falls to the top ten. The sample comprised lesional skin. These receptor sequences come from a C3H/HeJ mouse with alopecia areata. Mouse MHC haplotype: H2-k.

This clone was detected a few times. Any gene name here is a mouse gene name. The part of the CDR3 DNA that was read is TGTGCCAGCAGTATAAAGTCAGGGGGCTTCGAA. Residues: CASSIKSGGFE. The full CDR3 sequence reads CASSIKSGGFERLFF. The V gene is TRBV19, the J gene TRBJ1-4, with TRBD1 matching over 8 bases. The read comes to an end 4 residues before the CDR3 does, leaving the germline J gene to fill in the end. Germline-derived CDR1 and CDR2 are FNHDT and SITEND (reference sequence). The CDR3 extends over 15 amino acids.

As concerns this clone: There is a difference at residue 13 between the TCRdb protein and the DNA translation, so the protein given here was translated from the DNA. Genes here carry mouse names. From the germline J gene comes the end of the CDR3, since the read stops 3 residues before it. The rearrangement joins TRBV13-3 to TRBJ1-6; tentatively, D is TRBD1 (6 bases). TRBJ1-6 is an open reading frame, and its role is uncertain. V dropped 3 bases and J dropped 4 bases, with 14 bases sitting between them. There are 16 residues in the CDR3. Looked up from germline, CDR1 is NNHDY and CDR2 is SYVADS. CDR3 residues: CASSAPGQGYNSPLYF. The sequenced part of the CDR3 DNA is TGTGCCAGCAGTGCTCCGGGACAAGGTTATAATTCGCCC.

This clone was picked up a small number of times. Germline and genes: mouse. The DNA ends 4 residues before the CDR3 does, and the rest of the CDR3 is filled in from the germline J gene. The J gene is TRBJ2-7, the V gene TRBV19; tentatively, D is TRBD2 (6 bases). CDR1 and CDR2 from the germline V gene are FNHDT and SITEND (reference sequence). The CDR3 is made up of 12 amino acids. The CDR3 region is CASSGGTDEQYF. The sequenced part of the CDR3 DNA is TGTGCCAGCAGCGGGGGGACGGAT.

With regard to this clone: The gene symbols are mouse symbols. CDR3 residues: CASSPGQGDERLFF. Partial CDR3 DNA: TGTGCCAGCAGTCCCGGACAGGGCGACGAA. This chain connects TRBV19 to TRBJ1-4; 8 bases map to TRBD1. The read ends 4 residues before the CDR3 terminus; that terminus is restored from the germline J gene. The V gene's germline CDR1 is FNHDT and CDR2 SITEND (reference sequence). The ends lost 4 bases at V and 6 bases at J; junction bases unmatched: 5. This CDR3 is 14 amino acids long.

This clone was seen only a few times. The listed genes are named as in mouse. The sequence runs out 4 residues before the end of the CDR3; the remainder is reconstructed from the germline J gene. This chain uses TRBV13-3 with TRBJ2-4, with TRBD1 as a possible D gene (5 bases). V was clipped by 7 bases and J by 0 bases, with 12 bases between them. The CDR3 contains 14 residues. In germline, CDR1 is NNHDY, CDR2 SYVADS. Partial CDR3 DNA: TGTGCCAGCCATGCGACAGCTAGTCAAAAC. Translating gives CASHATASQN. The CDR3 as a whole reads CASHATASQNTLYF.

This clone was seen only a few times. The gene names here belong to mouse. The read finishes 4 residues shy of the CDR3 end, and the germline J gene is used to complete it. The chain couples TRBV1 to TRBJ2-4; no firm D call. The germline V gene encodes CDR1 NSQYPW and CDR2 LRSPGD (reference sequence). The CDR3 runs to 13 residues. The DNA read from the CDR3 is TGCACCTGCAGTGCACGTCAGGAAAAC. This encodes CTCSARQEN. The CDR3 as a whole reads CTCSARQENTLYF.

Notes on this clone: The gene names here belong to mouse. Read coverage stops 4 residues before the CDR3 terminus; the germline J gene supplies the remainder. V is TRBV19 and J is TRBJ1-2; maybe TRBD1 (5 bases). This CDR3 has 14 amino acids. Per germline, CDR1 FNHDT and CDR2 SITEND (reference sequence). CDR3 region: CASSIGLGGGDYTF. The part of the CDR3 DNA that was read is TGTGCCAGCAGTATTGGGCTGGGGGGAGGC.

Comment on this clone: Gene names follow the mouse nomenclature. The CDR3 is cut off 4 residues early in the read; its end comes from the germline J gene. V and J are TRBV13-3 and TRBJ2-7; possibly TRBD1 for D (6 bases). Germline V CDR1 and CDR2: NNHDY, SYVADS. The CDR3 spans 15 residues. CDR3 bases read: TGTGCCAGCAGTGATGTGGAGACAGGAGGTTAT. It is translated as CASSDVETGGY. The whole CDR3 sequence reads CASSDVETGGYEQYF.